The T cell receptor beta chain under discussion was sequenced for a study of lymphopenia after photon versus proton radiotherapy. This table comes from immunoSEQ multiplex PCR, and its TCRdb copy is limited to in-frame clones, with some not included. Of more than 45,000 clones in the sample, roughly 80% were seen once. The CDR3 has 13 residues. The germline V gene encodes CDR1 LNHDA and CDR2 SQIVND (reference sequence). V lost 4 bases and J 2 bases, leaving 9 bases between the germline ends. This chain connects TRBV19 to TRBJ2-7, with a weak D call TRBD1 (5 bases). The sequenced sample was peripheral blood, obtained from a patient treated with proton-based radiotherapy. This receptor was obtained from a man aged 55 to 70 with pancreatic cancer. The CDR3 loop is CASSKAGTYEQYF. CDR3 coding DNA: TGTGCCAGTAGTAAAGCAGGGACCTACGAGCAGTACTTC.